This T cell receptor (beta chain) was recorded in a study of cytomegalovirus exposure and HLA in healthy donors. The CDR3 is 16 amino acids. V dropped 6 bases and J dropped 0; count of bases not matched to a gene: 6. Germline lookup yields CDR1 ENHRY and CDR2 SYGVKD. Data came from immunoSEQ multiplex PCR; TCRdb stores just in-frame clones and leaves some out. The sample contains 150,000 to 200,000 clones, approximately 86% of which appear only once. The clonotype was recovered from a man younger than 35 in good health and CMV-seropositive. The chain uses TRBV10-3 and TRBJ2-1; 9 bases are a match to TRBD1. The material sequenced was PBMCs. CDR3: CAIRGTGTSSYNEQFF. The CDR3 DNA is TGTGCCATCAGGGGGACAGGGACCAGCTCCTACAATGAGCAGTTCTTC.